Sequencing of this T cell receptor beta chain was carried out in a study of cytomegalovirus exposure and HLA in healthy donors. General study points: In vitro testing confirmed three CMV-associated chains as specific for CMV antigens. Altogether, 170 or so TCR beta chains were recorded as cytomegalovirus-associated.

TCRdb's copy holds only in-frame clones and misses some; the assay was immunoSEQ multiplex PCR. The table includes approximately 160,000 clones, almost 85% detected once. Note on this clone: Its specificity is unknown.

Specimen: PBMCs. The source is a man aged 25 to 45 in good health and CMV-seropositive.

Here the CDR3 DNA reads TGTGCCAGCACTCTTATGTCTGAAGCTTTCTTT. It is translated as CASTLMSEAFF. The rearrangement uses TRBV28 and TRBJ1-1, with D unclear. Per germline, CDR1 MDHEN and CDR2 SYDVKM. V lost 7 bases, J lost 6 bases, and 9 bases lay in between. This CDR3 is built from 11 residues.